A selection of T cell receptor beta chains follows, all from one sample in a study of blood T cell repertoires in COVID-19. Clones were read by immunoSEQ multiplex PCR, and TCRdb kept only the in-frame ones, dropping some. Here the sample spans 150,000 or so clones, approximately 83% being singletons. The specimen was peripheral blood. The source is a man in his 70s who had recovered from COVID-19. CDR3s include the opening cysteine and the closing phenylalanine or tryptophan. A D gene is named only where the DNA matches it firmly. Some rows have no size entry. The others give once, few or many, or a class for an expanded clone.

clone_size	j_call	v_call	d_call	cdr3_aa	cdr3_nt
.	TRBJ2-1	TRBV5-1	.	CASSDQGNEQFF	TGCGCCAGCAGCGATCAGGGCAATGAGCAGTTCTTC
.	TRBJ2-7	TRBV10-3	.	CAISDPGYSYEQYF	TGTGCCATCAGTGATCCGGGATACTCCTACGAGCAGTACTTC
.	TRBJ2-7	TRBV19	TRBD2	CASSIVPLLAGDSYEQYF	TGTGCCAGTAGTATAGTCCCTTTACTAGCGGGAGATTCCTACGAGCAGTACTTC
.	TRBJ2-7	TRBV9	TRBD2	CASSIGGDYEQYF	TGTGCCAGCAGCATTGGGGGGGACTACGAGCAGTACTTC
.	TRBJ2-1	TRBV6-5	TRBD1	CASSYSDRANEQFF	TGTGCCAGCAGTTACTCCGACAGGGCCAATGAGCAGTTCTTC
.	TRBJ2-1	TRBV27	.	CASSSPRDNEQFF	TGTGCCAGCAGTTCTCCCCGTGACAATGAGCAGTTCTTC
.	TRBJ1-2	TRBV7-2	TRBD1	CASSSSQGRFDGYTF	TGTGCCAGCAGTTCCTCACAGGGGAGGTTCGATGGCTACACCTTC
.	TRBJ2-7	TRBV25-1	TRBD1	CASSGDRGYEQYF	TGTGCCAGCAGTGGGGACAGGGGATACGAGCAGTACTTC
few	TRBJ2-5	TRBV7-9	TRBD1	CASGQGKETQYF	TGTGCCAGCGGACAGGGGAAGGAGACCCAGTACTTC
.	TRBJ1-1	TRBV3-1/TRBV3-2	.	CASSPYGTPNTEAFF	TGTGCCAGCAGCCCTTACGGGACACCTAACACTGAAGCTTTCTTT
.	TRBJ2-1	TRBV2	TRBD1	CASGRQGSHEQFF	TGTGCCAGCGGTCGACAGGGCAGTCATGAGCAGTTCTTC
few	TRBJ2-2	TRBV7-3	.	CASSPGVTGELFF	TGTGCCAGCAGCCCAGGGGTCACCGGGGAGCTGTTTTTT
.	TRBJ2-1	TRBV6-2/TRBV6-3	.	CASSYSRLVGNEQFF	TGTGCCAGCAGTTACTCGAGGCTAGTGGGCAATGAGCAGTTCTTC
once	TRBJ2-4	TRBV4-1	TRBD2	CASSRNSPGTSGYRDIQYF	TGCGCCAGCAGCCGAAATTCCCCCGGGACTAGCGGGTACCGGGACATTCAGTACTTC
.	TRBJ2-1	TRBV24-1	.	CATSDPDSNEQFF	TGTGCCACCAGTGACCCCGACTCCAATGAGCAGTTCTTC
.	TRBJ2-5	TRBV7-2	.	CASSLSAGWETQYF	TGTGCCAGCAGCCTCAGTGCAGGTTGGGAGACCCAGTACTTC
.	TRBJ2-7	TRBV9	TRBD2	CASSVTATSGRNEQYF	TGTGCCAGCAGCGTCACCGCGACTAGCGGGAGGAACGAGCAGTACTTC
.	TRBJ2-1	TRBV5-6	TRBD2	CASRLAGGGNEQFF	TGTGCCAGCAGACTAGCGGGAGGAGGGAATGAGCAGTTCTTC
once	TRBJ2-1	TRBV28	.	CASSLGSDLYNEQFF	TGTGCCAGCAGTTTAGGTAGCGACCTTTACAATGAGCAGTTCTTC
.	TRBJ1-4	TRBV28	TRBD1	CASSSGQGSHEKLFF	TGTGCCAGCAGTTCCGGACAGGGAAGTCATGAAAAACTGTTTTTT
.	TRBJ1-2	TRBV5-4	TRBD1	CASSLGGQGGSYGYTF	TGTGCCAGCAGCTTGGGGGGACAGGGAGGTAGCTATGGCTACACCTTC
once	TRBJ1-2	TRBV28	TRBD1	CASSSGQGARAGYTF	TGTGCCAGCAGTTCGGGACAGGGGGCTCGGGCTGGCTACACCTTC
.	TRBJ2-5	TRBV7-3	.	CASSTQGSAETQYF	TGTGCCAGCAGCACACAGGGTTCGGCAGAGACCCAGTACTTC
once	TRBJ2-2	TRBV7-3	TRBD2	CASKASGSGTGELFF	TGTGCCAGTAAGGCTAGCGGGAGTGGCACCGGGGAGCTGTTTTTT
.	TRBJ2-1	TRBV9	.	CASSPGQFSSYNEQFF	TGTGCCAGCAGCCCCGGACAGTTTAGCTCCTACAATGAGCAGTTCTTC
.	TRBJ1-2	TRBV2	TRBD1	CASSGAGGNYGYTF	TGTGCCAGCAGTGGGGCAGGGGGTAACTATGGCTACACCTTC
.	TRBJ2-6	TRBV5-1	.	CASSSGSGANVLTF	TGCGCCAGCAGCTCGGGTTCCGGGGCCAACGTCCTGACTTTC
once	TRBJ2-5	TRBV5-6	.	CASSSLGAQETQYF	TGTGCCAGCAGCTCACTTGGGGCGCAAGAGACCCAGTACTTC
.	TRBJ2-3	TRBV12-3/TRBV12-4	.	CASSLLSTDTQYF	TGTGCCAGCAGTTTACTGAGCACAGATACGCAGTATTTT
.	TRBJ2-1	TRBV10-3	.	CAISEFDSRNEQFF	TGTGCCATCAGTGAGTTTGACTCCCGGAATGAGCAGTTCTTC
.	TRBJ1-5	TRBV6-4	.	CASSDDGQGHQNQPQHF	TGTGCCAGCAGCGACGACGGCCAGGGTCATCAAAATCAGCCCCAGCATTTT
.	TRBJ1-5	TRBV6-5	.	CASRDSARNQPQHF	TGTGCCAGCAGGGACAGTGCGCGCAATCAGCCCCAGCATTTT
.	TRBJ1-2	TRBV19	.	CASSIKSDYGYTF	TGTGCCAGTAGTATTAAGAGCGATTATGGCTACACCTTC
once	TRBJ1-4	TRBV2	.	CASSDTQAQLSELFF	TGTGCCAGCAGTGACACCCAGGCCCAATTGTCGGAACTGTTTTTT
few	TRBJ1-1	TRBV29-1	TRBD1	CSVWGQGENTEAFF	TGCAGCGTTTGGGGACAGGGGGAGAACACTGAAGCTTTCTTT
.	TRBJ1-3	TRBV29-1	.	CSVARTERNTIYF	TGCAGCGTTGCGAGGACAGAGAGGAACACCATATATTTT
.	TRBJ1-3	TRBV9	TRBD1	CASSLHWTGSSGNTIYF	TGTGCCAGCAGCCTTCACTGGACAGGATCATCTGGAAACACCATATATTTT
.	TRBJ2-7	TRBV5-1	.	CASSLTGTQSYEQYF	TGCGCCAGCAGCCTGACCGGGACACAATCCTACGAGCAGTACTTC
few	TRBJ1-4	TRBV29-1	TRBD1	CSVAQGAPNEKLFF	TGCAGCGTGGCTCAGGGGGCTCCTAATGAAAAACTGTTTTTT
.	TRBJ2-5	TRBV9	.	CASSVTGVQETQYF	TGTGCCAGCAGCGTAACGGGGGTGCAAGAGACCCAGTACTTC
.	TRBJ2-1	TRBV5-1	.	CASSPDRGRNEQFF	TGCGCCAGCAGCCCGGACCGTGGGAGGAATGAGCAGTTCTTC
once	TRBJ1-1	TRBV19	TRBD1	CASSIRAGQGHPNTEAFF	TGTGCCAGTAGTATCCGGGCTGGACAGGGGCACCCGAACACTGAAGCTTTCTTT
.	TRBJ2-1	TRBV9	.	CASSVAGTTNSYNEQFF	TGTGCCAGCAGCGTTGCCGGGACAACTAACTCCTACAATGAGCAGTTCTTC
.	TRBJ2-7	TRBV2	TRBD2	CASSEGGTIGTEQYF	TGTGCCAGCAGTGAGGGGGGGACTATTGGGACGGAGCAGTACTTC
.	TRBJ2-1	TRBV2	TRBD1	CASSARQGIYNEQFF	TGTGCCAGCAGTGCCCGACAGGGGATATACAATGAGCAGTTCTTC
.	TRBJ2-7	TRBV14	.	CASSTRGTYYEQYF	TGTGCCAGCAGTACGAGAGGTACTTACTACGAGCAGTACTTC
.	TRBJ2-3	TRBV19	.	CASSIPGIADTQYF	TGTGCCAGTAGTATCCCAGGGATAGCAGATACGCAGTATTTT
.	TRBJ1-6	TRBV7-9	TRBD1	CASSPGTDHNSPLHF	TGTGCCAGCAGCCCCGGGACAGATCATAATTCACCCCTCCACTTT
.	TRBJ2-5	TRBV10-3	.	CAIGRGQLETQYF	TGTGCCATCGGGAGAGGACAGTTGGAGACCCAGTACTTC
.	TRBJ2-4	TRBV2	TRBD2	CASSGAGGENIQYF	TGTGCCAGCAGTGGAGCGGGAGGGGAAAACATTCAGTACTTC
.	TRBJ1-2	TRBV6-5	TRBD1	CASRGQDFNYGYTF	TGTGCCAGCAGGGGACAGGATTTTAACTATGGCTACACCTTC
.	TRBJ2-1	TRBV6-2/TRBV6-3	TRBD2	CASSYGAGTSGRANEQFF	TGTGCCAGCAGTTACGGGGCCGGGACTAGCGGGAGAGCCAATGAGCAGTTCTTC
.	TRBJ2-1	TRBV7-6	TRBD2	CASSSLGGSLNEQFF	TGTGCCAGCAGCTCCCTGGGCGGGAGTTTGAATGAGCAGTTCTTC
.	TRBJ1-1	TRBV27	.	CASSRSGMNTEAFF	TGTGCCAGCTCCCGGTCGGGTATGAACACTGAAGCTTTCTTT
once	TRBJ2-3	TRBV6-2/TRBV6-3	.	CASSYSIGRLDTQYF	TGTGCCAGCAGTTACTCGATCGGGAGATTAGATACGCAGTATTTT